This TCR beta chain is drawn from a study of shared clonotypes between healthy human individuals. Trimming pared 5 bases from V and 5 bases from J, leaving 15 bases between. Germline-derived CDR1 and CDR2 are LNHNV and YYDKDF (reference sequence). This CDR3 is 14 amino acids long. Sequencing was performed with immunoSEQ multiplex PCR; in TCRdb, only in-frame clones are kept and a portion is missing. Here the sample spans a few million clones, just over 90% being singletons. Positive CCR7 selection of CD45RO-negative cells yielded the naive CD8 cells, and terminally differentiated effector memory CD45RA+ cells were excluded.

This chain joins TRBV15 and TRBJ1-2; tentative D call: TRBD1 (5 bases). The sequenced material came from naive CD8+ T cells from PBMCs. This clonotype originated in a man aged 18 to 35 in good health. Some clones in this sample may be carry-over from other donors' samples. The CDR3 sequence is CATSPRDRLYGYTF. The CDR3 DNA sequence: TGTGCCACCAGCCCCCGGGACCGACTTTATGGCTACACCTTC.